The following is a TCR beta chain sequence with its context. The antigen remains unidentified. The data stem from a study of CD8 T cells in ankylosing spondylitis. In TCRdb, the 5' RACE reads were re-called with MiXCR into one record per CDR3 protein. The sample lists 670,000 or so distinct CDR3 sequences, under 20% seen once, with 19% in the top ten. The germline gives CDR1 MDHEN, CDR2 SYDVKM. The CDR3 covers 15 residues. V was pared by 4 bases and J by 3 bases, with 7 bases of the junction left unmatched. Findings and limits, study-wide: A motif of seven or eight highly homologous TCR beta variants was seen as apparently characteristic of ankylosing spondylitis blood.

The chain carries TRBV28 and TRBJ2-7, with 9 bases that match TRBD1. The sample comprised blood, either unsorted or a sorted T cell fraction (not recorded which). This sequence originates from a male donor with ankylosing spondylitis. This chain's CDR3 is CASSSPGTGNYEQYF. CDR3 DNA: TGTGCCAGCAGTTCCCCCGGGACAGGGAACTACGAGCAGTACTTC. The full variable domain, in which reference TRBV28 and TRBJ2-7 provide the parts outside the CDR3, is DVKVTQSSRYLVKRTGEKVFLECVQDMDHENMFWYRQDPGLGLRLIYFSYDVKMKEKGDIPEGYSVSREKKERFSLILESASTNQTSMYLCASSSPGTGNYEQYFGPGTRLTVT.